This TCR beta chain was identified in a study of T-cell reconstitution after alpha-beta-depleted transplantation in children. Ten or more counts support this clonotype. Germline V lookup: CDR1 SGHKS, CDR2 YYEKEE (reference sequence). With 0 bases removed from V and 4 bases from J, the gap between germline ends came to 13 bases. CDR3 length: 15 residues. The TCRbeta library was prepared with unique molecular identifiers. Each CDR3 protein gets one entry after TCRdb re-called the PCR reads with MiXCR. The sample includes over 150,000 distinct CDR3 sequences, roughly 6.8% of them seen just once. J is TRBJ1-2 and V is TRBV5-5; D is unresolved. The material sequenced was PBMCs from the stem cell graft donor, taken from the stem cell graft. This TCR came from a human donor who donated a stem cell graft to a child with Wiskott-Aldrich syndrome. The CDR3 loop reads CASSLAGRGPYGYTF. The CDR3 region has the DNA TGTGCCAGCAGCTTGGCGGGGAGAGGGCCCTATGGCTACACCTTC.